This T cell receptor beta chain was sequenced in a study of T cell changes during pregnancy in multiple sclerosis. Assay: immunoSEQ multiplex PCR; the TCRdb copy retains only in-frame clones and omits some. The sample has under 95,000 clones; roughly 94% are singletons. This specimen consisted of peripheral blood, obtained in the second trimester of pregnancy. This TCR came from a female donor in good health, enrolled as a control in a pregnancy study.

CDR3 nucleotides: TGTGCCAGCAGTGTGACAGGGGGAGACTCCTACGAGCAGTACTTC. Amino acids: CASSVTGGDSYEQYF. The gene calls are TRBV6-1 and TRBJ2-7; 9 bases agree with TRBD1. Germline CDR1 reads MNHNS; CDR2 reads SASEGT. The CDR3 spans 15 residues. J gave up 0 bases and V 4 bases, and 4 bases lay outside the gene matches.